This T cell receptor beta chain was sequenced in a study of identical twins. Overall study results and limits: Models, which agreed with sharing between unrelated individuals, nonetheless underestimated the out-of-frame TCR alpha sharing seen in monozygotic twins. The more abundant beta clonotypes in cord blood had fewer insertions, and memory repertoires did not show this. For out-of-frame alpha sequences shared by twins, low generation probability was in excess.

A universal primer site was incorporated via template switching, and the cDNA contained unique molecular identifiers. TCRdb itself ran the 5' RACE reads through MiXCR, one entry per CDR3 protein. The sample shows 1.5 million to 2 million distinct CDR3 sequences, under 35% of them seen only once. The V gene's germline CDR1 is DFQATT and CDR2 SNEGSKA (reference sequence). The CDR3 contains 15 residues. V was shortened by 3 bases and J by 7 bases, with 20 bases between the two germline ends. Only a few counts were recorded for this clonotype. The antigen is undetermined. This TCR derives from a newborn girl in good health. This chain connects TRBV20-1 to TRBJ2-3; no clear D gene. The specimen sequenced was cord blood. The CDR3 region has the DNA TGCAGTGCTAGCGCTCTGGCTAGGTATGGGAATACGCAGTATTTT. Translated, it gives CSASALARYGNTQYF.